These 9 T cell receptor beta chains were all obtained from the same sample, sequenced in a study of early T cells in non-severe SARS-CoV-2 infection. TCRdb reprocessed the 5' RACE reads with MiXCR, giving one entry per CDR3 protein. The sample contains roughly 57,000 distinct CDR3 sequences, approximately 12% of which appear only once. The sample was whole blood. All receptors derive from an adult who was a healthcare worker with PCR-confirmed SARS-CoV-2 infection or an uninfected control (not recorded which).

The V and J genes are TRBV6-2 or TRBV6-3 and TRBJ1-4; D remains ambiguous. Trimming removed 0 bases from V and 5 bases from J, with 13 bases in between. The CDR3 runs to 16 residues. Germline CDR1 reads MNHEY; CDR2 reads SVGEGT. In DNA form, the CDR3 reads TGTGCCAGCAGTTACTCGACACTCAGCCCGAATGAAAAACTGTTTTTT. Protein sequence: CASSYSTLSPNEKLFF.

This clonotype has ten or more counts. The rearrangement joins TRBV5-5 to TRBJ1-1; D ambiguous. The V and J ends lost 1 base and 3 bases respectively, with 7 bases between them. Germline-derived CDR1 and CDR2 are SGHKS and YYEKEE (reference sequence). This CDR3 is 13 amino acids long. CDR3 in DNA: TGTGCCAGCAGCTTGTCGGACCACACTGAAGCTTTCTTT. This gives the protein CASSLSDHTEAFF. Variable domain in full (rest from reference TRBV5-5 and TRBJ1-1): DAGVTQSPTHLIKTRGQQVTLRCSPISGHKSVSWYQQVLGQGPQFIFQYYEKEERGRGNFPDRFSARQFPNYSSELNVNALLLGDSALYLCASSLSDHTEAFFGQGTRLTVV.

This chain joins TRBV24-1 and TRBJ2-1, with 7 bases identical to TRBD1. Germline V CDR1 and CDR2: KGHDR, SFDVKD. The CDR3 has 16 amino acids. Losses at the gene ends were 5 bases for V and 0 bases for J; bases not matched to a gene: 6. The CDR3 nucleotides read TGTGCCACCAGTGCGACTACAGGGGTCTCCTACAATGAGCAGTTCTTC. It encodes CATSATTGVSYNEQFF.

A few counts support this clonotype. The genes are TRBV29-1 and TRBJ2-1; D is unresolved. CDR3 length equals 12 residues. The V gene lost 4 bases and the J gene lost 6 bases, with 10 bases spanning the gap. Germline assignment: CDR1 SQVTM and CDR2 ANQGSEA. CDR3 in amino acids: CSVAPGPNEQFF. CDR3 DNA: TGCAGCGTTGCCCCCGGCCCCAATGAGCAGTTCTTC.

The chain's CDR3 is CAIRNTGLPYEQYF. The CDR3 bases are TGTGCCATCAGGAACACGGGACTCCCCTACGAGCAGTACTTC. The chain links TRBV10-3 to TRBJ2-7, with D possibly matching TRBD2 (6 bases). Trimming took 6 bases from V and 2 from J, leaving 14 bases between them. From germline, CDR1 is ENHRY and CDR2 SYGVKD. The CDR3 runs to 14 residues.

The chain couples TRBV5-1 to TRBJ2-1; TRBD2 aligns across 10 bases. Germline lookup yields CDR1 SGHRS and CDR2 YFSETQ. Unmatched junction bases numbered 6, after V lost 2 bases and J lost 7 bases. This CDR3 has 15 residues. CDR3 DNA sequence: TGCGCCAGCAGCTTAGCGGGGGGGCTACTAAATGAGCAGTTCTTC. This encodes CASSLAGGLLNEQFF.

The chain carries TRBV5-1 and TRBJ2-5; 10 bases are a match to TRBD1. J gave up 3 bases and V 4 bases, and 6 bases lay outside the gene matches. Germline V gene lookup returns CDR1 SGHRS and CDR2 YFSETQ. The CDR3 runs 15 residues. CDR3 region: CASSRRGTGEETQYF. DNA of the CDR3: TGCGCCAGCAGCCGACGCGGGACAGGGGAAGAGACCCAGTACTTC.

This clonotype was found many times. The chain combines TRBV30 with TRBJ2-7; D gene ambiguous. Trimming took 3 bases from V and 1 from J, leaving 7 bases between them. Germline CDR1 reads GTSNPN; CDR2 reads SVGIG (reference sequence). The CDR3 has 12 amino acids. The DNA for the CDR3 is TGTGCCTGGAGGGTTGGGTCCTACGAGCAGTACTTC. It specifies CAWRVGSYEQYF.

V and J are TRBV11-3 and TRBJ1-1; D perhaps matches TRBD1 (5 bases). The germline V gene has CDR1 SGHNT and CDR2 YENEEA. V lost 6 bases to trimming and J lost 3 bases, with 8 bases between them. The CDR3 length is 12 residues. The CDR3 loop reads CASSRGDTEAFF. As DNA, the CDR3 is TGTGCCAGCAGTCGGGGGGACACTGAAGCTTTCTTT.